The rows below give T cell receptor beta chains drawn from one sample of a study of CD8 T cells in Susac syndrome. TCRdb recomputed calls from the immunoSEQ multiplex PCR reads with MiXCR, one row per CDR3 protein. The repertoire holds about 150,000 distinct CDR3 sequences, with 85% to 95% as singletons. Material: CD4+ T cells from PBMCs. These receptors all come from a human donor with Susac syndrome. Each CDR3 is given with its conserved first and last residue. The D gene is left open where the match is weak. Clone size is given for some rows only: seen once, a few or many times, or a class if the clone is expanded.

V	size	D	J	DNA	CDR3
TRBV7-2	-	-	TRBJ2-7	TGTGCCAGCAGCTTAGTGCGGGACGCCTTTTACGAGCAGTACTTC	CASSLVRDAFYEQYF
TRBV29-1	-	-	TRBJ1-1	TGCTCGGGGAGCTCGAACACTGAAGCTTTCTTT	CSGSSNTEAFF
TRBV29-1	-	-	TRBJ1-3	TGCAGCGTCGGGTTGGGACAATCTGGAAACACCATATATTTT	CSVGLGQSGNTIYF
TRBV18	-	-	TRBJ1-1	TGTGCCAGCTCACCTAGGGCCAGTCCCGAGGGGTCTGAAGCTTTCTTT	CASSPRASPEGSEAFF
TRBV6-6	-	-	TRBJ2-7	TGTGCCAGCAGTCAACCCGGGACACACTACGAGCAGTACTTC	CASSQPGTHYEQYF
TRBV20-1	-	TRBD2	TRBJ2-3	TGCAGTGCTCCTCCGGGACTAGGAGGCGCAGATACGCAGTATTTT	CSAPPGLGGADTQYF
TRBV7-9	-	TRBD1	TRBJ2-5	TGTGCCAGCAGCTATATGAACCCGGACAGGGCAAAGGAGACCCAGTACTTC	CASSYMNPDRAKETQYF
TRBV12-3/TRBV12-4	-	-	TRBJ2-7	TGTGCCAGCAGTTTAGCTGCCCCATACGAGCAGTACTTC	CASSLAAPYEQYF
TRBV11-2	-	-	TRBJ2-5	TGTGCCAGCAGCTTGAGGGCGGAGACCCAGTACTTC	CASSLRAETQYF
TRBV4-2	-	-	TRBJ2-7	TGTGCCAGCAGCCAAGATGACCGTACCTACGAGCAGTACTTC	CASSQDDRTYEQYF
TRBV20-1	-	TRBD1	TRBJ1-1	TGCAGTGCTAGCCTAATGACAGGGGGCGCGTCCACTGAAGCTTTCTTT	CSASLMTGGASTEAFF
TRBV18	-	-	TRBJ1-2	TGTGCCAGCTCACCGTTGGGTGGCCTCCCCGACTATGGCTACACCTTC	CASSPLGGLPDYGYTF
TRBV29-1	-	TRBD2	TRBJ2-5	TGCAGCGTTACTACTAGCGGGGGAGCCCGGGAGACCCAGTACTTC	CSVTTSGGARETQYF
TRBV9	-	TRBD1	TRBJ2-7	TGTGCCAGCAGCGTGGGGACAGGGCTAAGCTCCTACGAGCAGTACTTC	CASSVGTGLSSYEQYF
TRBV7-3	once	-	TRBJ1-6	TGTGCCAGCGCAGCGCAGGGAAATTCACCCCTCCACTTT	CASAAQGNSPLHF
TRBV29-1	-	TRBD2	TRBJ2-3	TGCAGCGTTACTGGGACTAGCGGTAGCACAGATACGCAGTATTTT	CSVTGTSGSTDTQYF
TRBV20-1	-	-	TRBJ2-7	TGCAGTGCTCCCAGGGGCCCGATCGACGAGCAGTACTTC	CSAPRGPIDEQYF
TRBV29-1	-	-	TRBJ2-5	TGCAGCGTTGAAAGGCCAGGGATCAGGGGCGGGCAAGAGACCCAGTACTTC	CSVERPGIRGGQETQYF
TRBV10-3	once	TRBD1	TRBJ1-2	TGTGCCATCTCAGGACAGGGGTATGGCTACACCTTC	CAISGQGYGYTF
TRBV10-3	-	-	TRBJ2-1	TGTGCCATCAGTATCTCTAACAATGAGCAGTTCTTC	CAISISNNEQFF
TRBV20-1	-	-	TRBJ2-2	TGCAGTGCTAGAGCGCTTCAGTCCGGGAACACCGGGGAGCTGTTTTTT	CSARALQSGNTGELFF
TRBV4-1	-	-	TRBJ1-1	TGCGCCAGCAGCCAAGAAGGGGCGAGGAACACTGAAGCTTTCTTT	CASSQEGARNTEAFF
TRBV20-1	-	TRBD1	TRBJ2-1	TGCAGTGCTATGGGACAGTACAATGAGCAGTTCTTC	CSAMGQYNEQFF
TRBV5-6	-	-	TRBJ2-7	TGTGCCAGCAGCAGGGGGGATATAATAACCTACGAGCAGTACTTC	CASSRGDIITYEQYF
TRBV4-1	-	-	TRBJ1-1	TGCGCCAGCAGCCAGGATAGTGTGGAAGGGGAAGCTTTCTTT	CASSQDSVEGEAFF
TRBV24-1	-	-	TRBJ2-3	TGTGCCACCAGTGGCACTACAGATACGCAGTATTTT	CATSGTTDTQYF
TRBV7-9	-	TRBD1	TRBJ2-1	TGTGCCAGCAGGTCTGGGACAGGCTCCTACAATGAGCAGTTCTTC	CASRSGTGSYNEQFF
TRBV7-9	-	-	TRBJ1-4	TGTGCCAGCAGCTTAGCGATGATGGAAAAACTGTTTTTT	CASSLAMMEKLFF
TRBV20-1	-	-	TRBJ2-7	TGCAGTGCTAGAGATGACCCTAGCGACGAGCAGTACTTC	CSARDDPSDEQYF
TRBV20-1	-	TRBD1	TRBJ1-6	TGCAGTGCTAGAGATCTTGGGACAGGGACCAGCTCCTATAATTCACCCCTCCACTTT	CSARDLGTGTSSYNSPLHF
TRBV5-1	once	-	TRBJ2-6	TGCGCCAGCAGCTCGCGGGACTCTGGGGCCAACGTCCTGACTTTC	CASSSRDSGANVLTF
TRBV20-1	-	-	TRBJ2-1	TGCAGTGCTCTCCAGTTGGCGGGGGCCAATGAGCAGTTCTTC	CSALQLAGANEQFF
TRBV5-1	-	-	TRBJ1-1	TGCGCCAGCAGCCAGGGGATGACTGAAGCTTTCTTT	CASSQGMTEAFF
TRBV7-2	-	TRBD2	TRBJ2-7	TGTGCCAGCAGCTTATCTCAGCGGGGCGAGCAGTACTTC	CASSLSQRGEQYF
TRBV7-2	-	-	TRBJ1-5	TGTGCCAGCAGCTTATCCAGGGAGGGCCAGCCCCAGCATTTT	CASSLSREGQPQHF
TRBV28	-	-	TRBJ1-2	TGTGCCAGCAGTTTCCAGGGTGAATATGGCTACACCTTC	CASSFQGEYGYTF
TRBV29-1	-	TRBD1	TRBJ2-5	TGCAGCGTCCGCAACCTCGGGACAGCTGGGGCCCAGTACTTC	CSVRNLGTAGAQYF
TRBV12-3/TRBV12-4	-	-	TRBJ2-1	TGTGCCAGCAGCCCTCAGGGGAAAGATGAGTTCTTC	CASSPQGKDEFF
TRBV9	-	-	TRBJ2-3	TGTGCCAGCAGCGTTGCCGCTGGTGCGGATACGCAGTATTTT	CASSVAAGADTQYF
TRBV7-2	-	-	TRBJ2-2	TGTGCCAGCAGCGGCCTCTCTACCGGGGAGCTGTTTTTT	CASSGLSTGELFF
TRBV3-1	-	-	TRBJ1-5	TGTGCCAGCAGCCAGGGTCAAAATCAGCCCCAGCATTTT	CASSQGQNQPQHF
TRBV11-2	once	-	TRBJ2-5	TGTGCCAGCAGCTTAGTCCAACGTAGAGAGACCCAGTACTTC	CASSLVQRRETQYF
TRBV9	-	-	TRBJ1-6	TGTGCCAGCAGCATCGGGGACATTAATTCACCCCTCCACTTT	CASSIGDINSPLHF
TRBV18	-	TRBD1	TRBJ1-5	TGTGCCAGCTCACCAACGGGACAGTCTATCAATCAGCCCCAGCATTTT	CASSPTGQSINQPQHF
TRBV5-4	-	TRBD2	TRBJ2-7	TGTGCCAGCAGCCTTGCGGGGGTCCTAGAGCAGTACTTC	CASSLAGVLEQYF
TRBV21-1	-	-	TRBJ2-7	TGTGCCAGAACAGGACGGGTCTCCGTTCTAGCGGGGGGGCTGAGGTCCTACGAGCAGTACTTC	CARTGRVSVLAGGLRSYEQYF
TRBV6-4	-	TRBD1	TRBJ1-1	TGTGCCAGCAGTGAACGCCAGGGGGGGACTGAAGCTTTCTTT	CASSERQGGTEAFF
TRBV5-6	-	-	TRBJ2-7	TGTGCCAGCAGCCACCTCCCGGGTGTCGAGCAGTACTTC	CASSHLPGVEQYF
TRBV11-3	-	TRBD2	TRBJ2-3	TGTGCCAGCAGCTCCCGGGGGGGGACTAGAAACACAGATACGCAGTATTTT	CASSSRGGTRNTDTQYF
TRBV7-3	-	-	TRBJ1-2	TGTGCCAGCAGCCTGGGAGGATTGGGACAAAGCTATGGCTACACCTTC	CASSLGGLGQSYGYTF
TRBV5-4	-	TRBD2	TRBJ2-7	TGTGCCAGCAGCTTGGGGTCTAGCGGGGCCGCCTACGAGCAGTACTTC	CASSLGSSGAAYEQYF
TRBV11-3	once	-	TRBJ1-1	TGTGCCAGCAGCTTAGGCGGACGGGAGAACACTGAAGCTTTCTTT	CASSLGGRENTEAFF
TRBV14	-	-	TRBJ2-1	TGTGTCAGCAGCCAAGACCCGGGGCCATGGAGCAATGAGCAGTTCTTC	CVSSQDPGPWSNEQFF
TRBV29-1	-	-	TRBJ2-3	TGCAGCGTTGCCCGGGACCACAAAGGGGGAGATACGCAGTATTTT	CSVARDHKGGDTQYF
TRBV20-1	-	TRBD1	TRBJ1-2	TGCAGTGCTAGAGGGACAGGGGACTATGGCTACACCTTC	CSARGTGDYGYTF
TRBV3-1	-	TRBD1	TRBJ1-2	TGTGCCAGCAGCGGCGACAGGGTTGGTGGCTACACCTTC	CASSGDRVGGYTF
TRBV11-2	-	-	TRBJ2-7	TGTGCCAGCAGCTTAGGGGGCGGAAGGGTCTACGAGCAGTACTTC	CASSLGGGRVYEQYF
TRBV2	once	TRBD1	TRBJ1-6	TGTGCCAGCACTCCAGGGGGCAATTCACCCCTCCACTTT	CASTPGGNSPLHF
TRBV27	once	TRBD2	TRBJ2-2	TGTGCCAGCAGTTTCCTCATGGAGGTAGCGGGGGGGCCCGGGGAGCTGTTTTTT	CASSFLMEVAGGPGELFF
TRBV4-2	few	-	TRBJ2-3	TGTGCCAGCAGCCAGGTCGACTACTCCACAGATACGCAGTATTTT	CASSQVDYSTDTQYF